Presented here are 16 T cell receptor beta chains from one specimen sequenced in a study of shared clonotypes between healthy human individuals. Sequencing was performed with immunoSEQ multiplex PCR; in TCRdb, only in-frame clones are kept and a portion is missing. The table records about 680,000 clones, 55% to 75% of them present only once. Sequencing was done on a sample of memory CD4+ T cells sorted from blood. The subset is: CD45RA-negative fraction. These receptors came from a woman aged 25 to 39 in good health.

J is TRBJ2-7 and V is TRBV11-1; 9 bases line up with TRBD1. J was trimmed by 2 bases and V by 4 bases; bases with no gene match: 3. The germline V gene has CDR1 SGHAT and CDR2 FQDESV (reference sequence). This CDR3 has 14 amino acids. CDR3 sequence reads: CASSSRQGAYEQYF. The CDR3 coding sequence is TGTGCCAGCAGCTCAAGACAGGGGGCCTACGAGCAGTACTTC. The full variable domain, completed using reference TRBV11-1 and TRBJ2-7, is EAEVAQSPRYKITEKSQAVAFWCDPISGHATLYWYRQILGQGPELLVQFQDESVVDDSQLPKDRFSAERLKGVDSTLKIQPAELGDSAMYLCASSSRQGAYEQYFGPGTRLTVT.

The chain joins TRBV19 to TRBJ1-5, with D possibly matching TRBD1 (5 bases). Trimming took 7 bases from V and 4 from J, leaving 11 bases between them. The CDR3 has 13 amino acids. The germline CDR1 and CDR2 sequences are LNHDA and SQIVND (reference sequence). The CDR3 protein is CASKGDLNQPQHF. CDR3 DNA: TGTGCCAGTAAAGGGGACCTTAATCAGCCCCAGCATTTT.

This chain's CDR3 is CASIKADTGELFF. CDR3 in DNA: TGTGCCAGTATTAAGGCCGACACCGGGGAGCTGTTTTTT. This chain joins TRBV19 and TRBJ2-2; D is uncertain. The V gene's germline CDR1 is LNHDA and CDR2 SQIVND (reference sequence). The CDR3 runs 13 residues. V lost 7 bases to trimming and J lost 3 bases, with 9 bases between them.

As DNA, the CDR3 is TGCGCCAGCAGGGCCGGGACTCCAGGGGATGAGCAGTTCTTC. It encodes CASRAGTPGDEQFF. The genes are TRBV10-1 and TRBJ2-1; D is perhaps TRBD1 or TRBD2 (6 bases each). The CDR3 has 14 residues. Germline lookup yields CDR1 WNHNN and CDR2 SYGVQD (reference sequence). V lost 6 bases and J 8 bases, leaving 17 bases between the germline ends.

The V gene is TRBV29-1, the J gene TRBJ1-2; 7 bases are shared with TRBD1. Germline values: CDR1 SQVTM, CDR2 ANQGSEA. The CDR3 totals 16 residues. Trimming at V came to 6 bases and at J to 4 bases, leaving 17 bases not matched to a gene. CDR3 protein: CSVGPRTNRGSYGYTF. The CDR3 nucleotides are TGCAGCGTGGGACCCCGCACTAACAGGGGCAGCTATGGCTACACCTTC.

This clone appeared a single time. The V call is TRBV10-2, the J call TRBJ1-1, with D hard to call. The CDR3 is 12 residues long. CDR1 is WSHSY and CDR2 is SAAADI in the germline V gene. Trimming stripped 4 bases from V and 8 bases from J, with 11 bases between. CDR3 amino acids: CASSVTGVEAFF. The CDR3 DNA is TGCGCCAGCAGTGTTACCGGAGTAGAAGCTTTCTTT.

CDR3 in amino acids: CASSQALLSSGANVLTF. CDR3 sequence (DNA): TGTGCCAGCAGCCAAGCACTACTGAGCTCTGGGGCCAACGTCCTGACTTTC. V and J are TRBV4-2 and TRBJ2-6, with no clear D. In germline, CDR1 is LGHNA, CDR2 YNFKEQ. V dropped 1 base and J dropped 0 bases, with 10 bases sitting between them. This CDR3 spans 17 amino acids.

This sequence joins TRBV20-1 and TRBJ1-1; D gene unclear. V lost 6 bases and J 7 bases, leaving 9 bases between the germline ends. Germline CDR1 and CDR2: DFQATT and SNEGSKA (reference sequence). CDR3 length: 10 residues. CDR3 nucleotide sequence: TGCAGTGCAAGTGCGGGTGAAGCTTTCTTT. Encoded protein: CSASAGEAFF.

The chain couples TRBV30 to TRBJ1-5; no reliable D call. Germline CDR1 and CDR2: GTSNPN and SVGIG (reference sequence). CDR3 size: 15 residues. Trimming took off 2 bases at V and 0 bases at J, with 11 bases between the two ends. For the CDR3, the DNA is TGTGCCTGGAGTCGAGGCAGCGATAGCAATCAGCCCCAGCATTTT. Translating it yields CAWSRGSDSNQPQHF.

This chain uses TRBV5-5 with TRBJ2-7; D remains unclear. V was trimmed by 0 bases and J by 0 bases, leaving 7 bases between them. The CDR3 contains 14 residues. CDR1 and CDR2 from the germline V gene are SGHKS and YYEKEE (reference sequence). As DNA, the CDR3 is TGTGCCAGCAGCTTGGAGGCGGACTCCTACGAGCAGTACTTC. Protein: CASSLEADSYEQYF.

V and J are TRBV6-6 and TRBJ1-2; no clear D gene. The V gene's germline CDR1 is MNHNY and CDR2 SVGAGI (reference sequence). The CDR3 spans 14 residues. The V end lost 10 bases, the J end lost 4 bases, and 19 bases lay between the germline ends. The CDR3 is CATKSTRFSYGYTF. CDR3 sequence (DNA): TGTGCCACCAAGTCTACACGTTTCAGCTATGGCTACACCTTC.

The CDR3 nucleotides are TGTGCCAGCAGCTTAGCGGGGCAGGGGGCGAGGTACGAGCAGTACTTC. This translates into CASSLAGQGARYEQYF. The rearrangement joins TRBV7-2 to TRBJ2-7; 8 nucleotides agree with TRBD1. Germline CDR1 is SGHTA and CDR2 is FQGNSA. V lost 0 bases and J lost 4; bases outside the gene matches: 8. The CDR3 has 16 amino acids. Together with reference TRBV7-2 and TRBJ2-7, the CDR3 gives the full variable domain: GAGVSQSPSNKVTEKGKDVELRCDPISGHTALYWYRQSLGQGLEFLIYFQGNSAPDKSGLPSDRFSAERTGGSVSTLTIQRTQQEDSAVYLCASSLAGQGARYEQYFGPGTRLTVT.

The rearrangement joins TRBV19 to TRBJ2-7; TRBD2 is a possible D gene (6 bases). Germline CDR1 reads LNHDA; CDR2 reads SQIVND (reference sequence). Between the trimmed V and J ends, which lost 3 bases and 1 base, there was a span of 13 bases. The CDR3 covers 15 residues. This chain's CDR3 is CASSISTGGSYEQYF. The CDR3 DNA is TGTGCCAGTAGTATTTCTACTGGGGGGTCCTACGAGCAGTACTTC.

Ten or more counts support this clone. Here the CDR3 DNA reads TGTGCCAGCAGCGCAGATAATCCGGGCTCCTACGAGCAGTACTTC. Protein: CASSADNPGSYEQYF. The chain has TRBV7-8 and TRBJ2-7; no clear D. Germline V gene data show CDR1 as SGHVS and CDR2 as FQNEAQ. Deletions cut 5 bases from V and 0 bases from J, with 14 bases between. There are 15 residues in the CDR3.

The J gene is TRBJ2-7, the V gene TRBV11-2; D is unresolved. Deletions cut 5 bases from V and 0 bases from J, with 8 bases between. The V gene's germline CDR1 is SGHAT and CDR2 FQNNGV. This CDR3 has 13 residues. CDR3 amino acids: CASSLVSSYEQYF. The DNA for the CDR3 is TGTGCCAGCAGCCTAGTGAGCTCCTACGAGCAGTACTTC.

V usage is TRBV5-6 and J usage is TRBJ1-1, with D unresolved. The V end lost 2 bases, the J end lost 0 bases, and 11 bases lay between the germline ends. The CDR3 extends over 15 amino acids. Germline CDR1 SGHDT, CDR2 YYEEEE. CDR3 coding DNA: TGTGCCAGCAGCTTAATGGGCCAGCTGAACACTGAAGCTTTCTTT. Protein: CASSLMGQLNTEAFF.